The 16 T cell receptor beta chains below come from one sample, sequenced in a study of cytomegalovirus exposure and HLA in healthy donors (dated by TCRdb to the late 2010s). The library came from the immunoSEQ multiplex PCR assay. For the multiplex PCR, a mixture combining 60 forward primers for TCR Vbeta segments and 13 reverse primers for TCR Jbeta segments was used. The table comes from immuneACCESS by way of TCRdb, which keeps in-frame sequences with V and J called. Part of the clones is missing from these tables; in studies checked, under half for an unresolved V gene and the rest for unknown reasons. For this sample there are over 75,000 clones; 65% to 85% appear just once. The ten largest account for 2% to 3% of the sample. The sequencing sample was made of PBMCs. These receptors all come from a woman aged 50 to 60 in good health and CMV-seronegative.

This chain uses TRBV2 with TRBJ1-1; 12 nucleotides agree with TRBD1. The CDR3 consists of 14 residues. The junction had 1 base not matched to a gene; V was cut back by 7 bases and J by 1 base. CDR1 is SNHLY, CDR2 FYNNEI, per germline. The DNA for the CDR3 is TGTGCCAGCAAGGGACAGGGGGCGAACACTGAAGCTTTCTTT. Translating it yields CASKGQGANTEAFF.

The chain has TRBV19 and TRBJ1-2, with D tentatively TRBD1 (6 bases). Trimming removed 1 base from V and 4 bases from J, with 13 bases in between. The CDR3 loop spans 15 amino acids. Per the germline V gene, CDR1 is LNHDA and CDR2 is SQIVND (reference sequence). The CDR3 DNA reads as TGTGCCAGTAGTATAGCTACAGGGTTTTCCTATGGCTACACCTTC. This translates into CASSIATGFSYGYTF.

In nucleotides, the CDR3 is TGTGCCAGCAGCTTGAGGACTAGCGGCAACTACGAGCAGTACTTC. Encoded protein: CASSLRTSGNYEQYF. This rearrangement joins TRBV7-2 to TRBJ2-7; 10 positions agree with TRBD2. CDR1 and CDR2 from the germline V gene are SGHTA and FQGNSA. This CDR3 has 15 residues. With V trimmed by 3 bases and J by 3 bases, 5 bases remained unmatched.

This CDR3 reads CASSVGQGASGELFF. Here the CDR3 DNA reads TGTGCCAGCAGCGTAGGACAGGGGGCCTCCGGGGAGCTGTTTTTT. The chain is built from TRBV9 and TRBJ2-2; 10 positions match TRBD1. CDR3 length equals 15 residues. Germline assignment: CDR1 SGDLS and CDR2 YYNGEE. With V trimmed by 0 bases and J by 6 bases, 2 bases remained unmatched. Full variable domain (missing parts from reference TRBV9 and TRBJ2-2): DSGVTQTPKHLITATGQRVTLRCSPRSGDLSVYWYQQSLDQGLQFLIQYYNGEERAKGNILERFSAQQFPDLHSELNLSSLELGDSALYFCASSVGQGASGELFFGEGSRLTVL.

On this clone: Distinct nucleotide sequences in the sample also encode this CDR3. The chain couples TRBV4-3 to TRBJ1-4; 10 nucleotides align to TRBD1. CDR3 length: 16 residues. V lost 3 bases, J lost 4 bases, and 5 bases stayed unmatched. Looked up from germline, CDR1 is LGHNA and CDR2 is YSLEER. The CDR3 DNA reads TGCGCCAGCAGCCAGGCGGGGGACAGGGGTAATGAAAAACTGTTTTTT. This codes for CASSQAGDRGNEKLFF.

The rearrangement links TRBV9 to TRBJ1-1; D is undetermined. Germline assignment: CDR1 SGDLS and CDR2 YYNGEE. The CDR3 contains 15 residues. Trimming pared 4 bases from V and 0 bases from J, leaving 13 bases between. CDR3 DNA: TGTGCCAGCAGCCCCCGACGGGAGATGAACACTGAAGCTTTCTTT. Translation: CASSPRREMNTEAFF.

V and J are TRBV30 and TRBJ1-3; D might be TRBD1 (6 bases). V was clipped by 4 bases and J by 1 base, with 14 bases between them. This CDR3 comprises 15 residues. CDR1 is GTSNPN, CDR2 SVGIG, per germline (reference sequence). The CDR3 loop reads CAWTKGQSSGNTIYF. In DNA, the CDR3 is TGTGCCTGGACTAAAGGACAGTCGTCTGGAAACACCATATATTTT.

V is TRBV7-8 and J is TRBJ1-6; D is unresolved. The germline CDR1 and CDR2 sequences are SGHVS and FQNEAQ. Trimming stripped 3 bases from V and 0 bases from J, with 3 bases between. CDR3 length: 14 amino acids. The CDR3 loop is CASSLSSYNSPLHF. The CDR3 bases are TGTGCCAGCAGCTTGAGCTCCTATAATTCACCCCTCCACTTT.

This clone appeared a single time. The chain carries TRBV7-2 and TRBJ1-2; no clear D. Between the trimmed V and J ends, which lost 2 bases and 8 bases, there was a span of 12 bases. Germline V lookup: CDR1 SGHTA, CDR2 FQGNSA. The length of the CDR3 is 13 residues. The CDR3 coding sequence is TGTGCCAGCAGCTTACCCCCGGCGGGGGGCTACACCTTC. Encoded protein: CASSLPPAGGYTF.

This rearrangement joins TRBV5-1 to TRBJ1-2; D is ambiguous. V was shortened by 0 bases and J by 6 bases, with 9 bases between the two germline ends. CDR1 SGHRS and CDR2 YFSETQ come from the germline V gene. The CDR3 spans 13 residues. The CDR3 DNA reads TGCGCCAGCAGCTTGGCAGGCGGGAATGGCTACACCTTC. It translates to CASSLAGGNGYTF.

V gene TRBV2 combines with J gene TRBJ2-6; 7 nucleotides line up with TRBD1. The V and J ends lost 5 bases and 2 bases, in that order; junction bases with no gene match: 15. Germline lookup yields CDR1 SNHLY and CDR2 FYNNEI. CDR3 length: 19 residues. CDR3 in amino acids: CASSPTLQGTGAGANVLTF. CDR3 in DNA: TGTGCCAGCAGTCCTACCCTCCAAGGCACAGGGGCTGGGGCCAACGTCCTGACTTTC.

To note about this clone: The junction does not match germline at one end; this may be a read error. The chain recombines TRBV7-7 with TRBJ2-1; D not resolved. The CDR3 length is 13 residues. The germline gives CDR1 SSHAT, CDR2 FNYEAQ (reference sequence). In nucleotides, the CDR3 is TGTGCTAGCAGCTTAGGAGAGGACAATGAGCAGTTCTTC. Its protein is CASSLGEDNEQFF. Complete variable domain (other parts from reference TRBV7-7 and TRBJ2-1): GAGVSQSPRYKVTKRGQDVTLRCDPISSHATLYWYQQALGQGPEFLTYFNYEAQPDKSGLPSDRFSAERPEGSISTLTIQRTEQRDSAMYRCASSLGEDNEQFFGPGTRLTVL.

With regard to this clone: Lacking the conserved final phenylalanine or tryptophan, this CDR3 likely reflects a read error. No DNA is shown, since the ends of the CDR3 on it are uncertain; the CDR3 is the one TCRdb lists. The chain links TRBV6-1 to TRBJ2-7; the table's D call, TRBD2, has no DNA check behind it. The germline CDR1 and CDR2 sequences are MNHNS and SASEGT. Termini included, the CDR3 measures 12 amino acids. This chain's CDR3 is CASSEMLAGGPL.

The chain is built from TRBV5-6 and TRBJ2-5, with 8 bases identical to TRBD2. V was clipped by 0 bases and J by 5 bases; unmatched bases: 9. The CDR3 is 16 residues long. Germline CDR1 is SGHDT and CDR2 is YYEEEE. The CDR3 here is CASSLGPAGVGETQYF. DNA for the CDR3: TGTGCCAGCAGCTTGGGACCAGCGGGGGTAGGCGAGACCCAGTACTTC.

The chain combines TRBV10-3 with TRBJ2-1; possible D gene TRBD1, 5 bases. This CDR3 contains 16 residues. Germline assignment: CDR1 ENHRY and CDR2 SYGVKD. V was clipped by 1 base and J by 0 bases, with 10 bases between them. CDR3 sequence: CAISELIGVSYNEQFF. In DNA, the CDR3 is TGTGCCATCAGTGAGTTGATAGGGGTCTCCTACAATGAGCAGTTCTTC.

The genes are TRBV5-1 and TRBJ2-7, with 8 bases matching TRBD2. The V gene end was trimmed by 5 bases and the J gene end by 1 base; junction bases not matched to a gene: 17. Germline V gives CDR1 SGHRS, CDR2 YFSETQ. The CDR3 consists of 18 residues. CDR3 amino acids: CASRLQDSLAGISYEQYF. The CDR3 DNA is TGCGCCAGCAGACTACAGGACAGTCTAGCGGGCATATCCTACGAGCAGTACTTC.